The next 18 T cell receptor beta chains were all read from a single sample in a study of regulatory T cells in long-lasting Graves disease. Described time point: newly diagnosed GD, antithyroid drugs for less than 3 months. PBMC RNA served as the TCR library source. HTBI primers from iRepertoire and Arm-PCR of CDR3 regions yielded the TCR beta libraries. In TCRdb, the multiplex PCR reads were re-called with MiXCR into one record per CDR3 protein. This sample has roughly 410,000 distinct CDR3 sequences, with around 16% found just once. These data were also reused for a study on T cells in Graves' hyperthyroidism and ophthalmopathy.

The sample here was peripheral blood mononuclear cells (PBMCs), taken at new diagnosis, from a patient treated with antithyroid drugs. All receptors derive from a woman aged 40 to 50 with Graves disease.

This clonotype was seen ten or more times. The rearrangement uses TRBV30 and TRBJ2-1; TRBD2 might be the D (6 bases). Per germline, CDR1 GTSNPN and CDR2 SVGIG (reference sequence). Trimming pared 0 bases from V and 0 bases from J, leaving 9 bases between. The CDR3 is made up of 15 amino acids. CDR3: CAWSVGSGSYNEQFF. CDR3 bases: TGTGCCTGGAGTGTAGGTAGCGGCTCCTACAATGAGCAGTTCTTC.

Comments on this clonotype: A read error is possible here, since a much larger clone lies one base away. The CDR3 coding sequence is TGTGCCAACAGTACTTCGATCGGTCCTAACTATGGCTACACCTTC. This codes for CANSTSIGPNYGYTF. V gene TRBV6-2 or TRBV6-3 combines with J gene TRBJ1-2, with D unclear. CDR1 and CDR2 (germline): MNHEY, SVGEGT. CDR3 size: 15 residues.

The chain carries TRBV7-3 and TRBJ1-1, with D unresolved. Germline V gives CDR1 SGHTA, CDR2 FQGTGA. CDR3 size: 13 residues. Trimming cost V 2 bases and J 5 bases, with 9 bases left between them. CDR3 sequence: CASSLAPETEAFF. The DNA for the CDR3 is TGTGCCAGCAGCTTAGCCCCCGAGACTGAAGCTTTCTTT.

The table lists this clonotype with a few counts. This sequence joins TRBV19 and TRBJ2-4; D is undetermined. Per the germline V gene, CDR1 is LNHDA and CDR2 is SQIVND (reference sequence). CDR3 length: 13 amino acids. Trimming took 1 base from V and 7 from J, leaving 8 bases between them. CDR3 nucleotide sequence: TGTGCCAGTAGTATAGGTTTGGAGAACATTCAGTACTTC. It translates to CASSIGLENIQYF.

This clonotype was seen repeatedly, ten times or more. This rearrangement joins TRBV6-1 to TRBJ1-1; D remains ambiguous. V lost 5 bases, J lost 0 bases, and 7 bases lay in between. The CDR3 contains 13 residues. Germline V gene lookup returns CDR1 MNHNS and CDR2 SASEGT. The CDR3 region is CASSRFMNTEAFF. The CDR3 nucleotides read TGTGCCAGCAGTAGATTTATGAACACTGAAGCTTTCTTT.

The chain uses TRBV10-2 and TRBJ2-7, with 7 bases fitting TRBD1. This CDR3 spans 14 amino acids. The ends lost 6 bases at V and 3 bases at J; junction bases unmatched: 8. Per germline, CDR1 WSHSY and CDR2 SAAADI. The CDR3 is CASSQTGSVYEQYF. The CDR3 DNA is TGCGCCAGCAGCCAGACAGGGTCCGTCTACGAGCAGTACTTC.

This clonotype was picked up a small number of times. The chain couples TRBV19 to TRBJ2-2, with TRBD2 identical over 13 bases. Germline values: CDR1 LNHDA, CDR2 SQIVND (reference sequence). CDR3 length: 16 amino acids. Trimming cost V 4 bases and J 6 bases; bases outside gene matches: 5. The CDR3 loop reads CASSRRLAGGPGELFF. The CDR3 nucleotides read TGTGCCAGTAGTAGAAGACTAGCGGGAGGTCCCGGGGAGCTGTTTTTT.

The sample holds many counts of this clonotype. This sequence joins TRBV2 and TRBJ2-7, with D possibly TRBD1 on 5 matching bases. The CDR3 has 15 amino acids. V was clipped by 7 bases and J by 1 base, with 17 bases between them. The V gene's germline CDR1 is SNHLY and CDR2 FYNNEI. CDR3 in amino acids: CASMGFQGFSYEQYF. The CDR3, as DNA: TGTGCCAGCATGGGTTTCCAGGGTTTTTCCTACGAGCAGTACTTC.

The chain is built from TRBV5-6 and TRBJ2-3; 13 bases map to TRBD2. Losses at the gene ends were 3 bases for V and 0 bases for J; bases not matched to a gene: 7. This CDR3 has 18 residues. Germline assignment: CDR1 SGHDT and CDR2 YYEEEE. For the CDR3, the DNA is TGTGCCAGCAGCTCGGACGGGACTAGCGGGACTAGCACAGATACGCAGTATTTT. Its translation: CASSSDGTSGTSTDTQYF.

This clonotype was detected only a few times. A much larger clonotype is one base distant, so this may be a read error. As DNA, the CDR3 is TGTGCCAGCAGCTTAAGGGACCCCGGGGCCTACGAGCAGTACTTC. It codes for CASSLRDPGAYEQYF. The chain recombines TRBV13 with TRBJ2-7; D is tentatively TRBD1 or TRBD2 (5 bases each). V lost 2 bases and J 2 bases, leaving 13 bases between the germline ends. The V gene's germline CDR1 is PRHDT and CDR2 FYEKMQ (reference sequence). The CDR3 runs to 15 residues.

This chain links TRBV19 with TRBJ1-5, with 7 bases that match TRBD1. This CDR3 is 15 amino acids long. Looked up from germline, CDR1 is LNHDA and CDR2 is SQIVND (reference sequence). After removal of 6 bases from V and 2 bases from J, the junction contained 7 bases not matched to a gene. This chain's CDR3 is CASSPQGLGNQPQHF. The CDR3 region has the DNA TGTGCCAGTAGCCCACAGGGGTTAGGCAATCAGCCCCAGCATTTT.

The CDR3 reads CASSVASSRDTGELFF. DNA of the CDR3: TGTGCCAGCAGCGTAGCTAGCAGTAGAGACACCGGGGAGCTGTTTTTT. The chain joins TRBV9 to TRBJ2-2, with D possibly matching TRBD2 (5 bases). The germline gives CDR1 SGDLS, CDR2 YYNGEE. This CDR3 is built from 16 residues. The V end was cut by 0 bases, the J end by 3 bases, with 12 bases between.

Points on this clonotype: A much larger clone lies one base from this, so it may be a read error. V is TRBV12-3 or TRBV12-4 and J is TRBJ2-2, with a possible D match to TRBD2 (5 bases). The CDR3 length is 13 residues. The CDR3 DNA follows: TGTGCCAGCGGTTTTAGAGGGTTGGGGGAGCTGTTTTTT. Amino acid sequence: CASGFRGLGELFF.

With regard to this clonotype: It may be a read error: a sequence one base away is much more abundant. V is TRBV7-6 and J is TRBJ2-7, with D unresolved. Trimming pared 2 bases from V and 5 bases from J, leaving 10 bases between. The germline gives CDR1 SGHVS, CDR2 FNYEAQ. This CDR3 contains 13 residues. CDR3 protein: CASSLSVRDEQYF. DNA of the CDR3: TGTGCCAGCAGCTTAAGCGTGCGCGACGAGCAGTACTTC.

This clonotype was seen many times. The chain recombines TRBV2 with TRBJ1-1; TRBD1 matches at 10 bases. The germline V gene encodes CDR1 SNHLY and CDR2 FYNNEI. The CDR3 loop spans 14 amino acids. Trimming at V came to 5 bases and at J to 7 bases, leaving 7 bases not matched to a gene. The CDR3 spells CASSTDRGPGEAFF. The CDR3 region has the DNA TGTGCCAGCAGTACCGACAGGGGGCCTGGTGAAGCTTTCTTT.

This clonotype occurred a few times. The CDR3 nucleotides are TGTGCCAGCAGTTTGCAGCTAGCGGGGGGAGCAGAGACCCAGTACTTC. Amino acid sequence: CASSLQLAGGAETQYF. The genes are TRBV12-3 or TRBV12-4 and TRBJ2-5, with 11 bases fitting TRBD2. CDR3 length: 16 amino acids. Unmatched junction bases numbered 7, after V lost 3 bases and J lost 4 bases.

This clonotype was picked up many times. CDR3 sequence: CASSFEQGTYNEQFF. The DNA for the CDR3 is TGTGCCAGCAGCTTCGAACAGGGAACCTACAATGAGCAGTTCTTC. The rearrangement joins TRBV11-1 to TRBJ2-1, with D possibly TRBD1 on 6 matching bases. Trimming pared 3 bases from V and 2 bases from J, leaving 11 bases between. Germline CDR1 reads SGHAT; CDR2 reads FQDESV (reference sequence). This CDR3 region has 15 residues.

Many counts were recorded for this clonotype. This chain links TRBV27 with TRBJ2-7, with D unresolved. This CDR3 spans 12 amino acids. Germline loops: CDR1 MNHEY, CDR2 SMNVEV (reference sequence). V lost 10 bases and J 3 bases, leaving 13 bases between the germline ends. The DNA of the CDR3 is TGTGCCACCAGGACGCAAAACTACGAGCAGTACTTC. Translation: CATRTQNYEQYF.